This T cell receptor beta chain emerged from a study of graft-versus-host responses after intestinal transplantation. Across the study: Recipients received multivisceral, liver-intestinal, or isolated intestinal transplants. Whole-study findings and limits: Recipient-marrow GvH clones were detected, some having first appeared in ileum or blood.

TCRdb keeps only in-frame clones here, not all; method: immunoSEQ multiplex PCR. This table has 3,600 or so clones, roughly 72% appearing once. Graft specimens yielded both intraepithelial and lamina propria lymphocytes. Worth noting for this clone: Its cognate antigen is unknown.

The TCR comes from a human patient who received an intestinal transplant, so some T cells may come from the graft donor. This material consisted of ileum tissue, taken 1,000 to 1,300 days after intestinal transplantation.

In nucleotides, the CDR3 is TGTGCCAGCTCAGCACAGGAGACTTACACTGAAGCTTTCTTT. It translates to CASSAQETYTEAFF. The chain combines TRBV18 with TRBJ1-1, with D perhaps TRBD1 (5 bases). This CDR3 contains 14 residues. V lost 5 bases, J lost 3 bases, and 13 bases lay in between. CDR1 is KGHSH and CDR2 is LQKENI in the germline V gene.